This T cell receptor beta chain appears in the sequencing data of a study of identical twins. In regard to this clonotype: This could be a read error, since a much larger clone is one nucleotide away.

Germline values: CDR1 LGHNA, CDR2 YNFKEQ. The CDR3 is made up of 16 amino acids. TCRdb reprocessed the 5' RACE reads with MiXCR, giving one entry per CDR3 protein. The sample lists some 1,600,000 distinct CDR3 sequences; roughly a third were seen once. This receptor was identified in a newborn girl in good health. The chain carries TRBV4-2 and TRBJ1-2; D may be TRBD1 (6 bases). The sample was cord blood. This CDR3 is CASSQARADRRWGCTF. The CDR3 DNA follows: TGTGCCAGCAGCCAAGCCCGGGCCGACAGGAGATGGGGCTGCACCTTC.